The clone carrying this T cell receptor (beta chain) has a count of ten or more. Its target is not known. This sample is part of a study of T cells in Graves' hyperthyroidism and ophthalmopathy. The study's findings and limits: Ophthalmopathy was separated from stable hyperthyroidism by a 13 V-J model.

RNA transcripts gave rise to amplified TCR beta CDR3 regions. First-round RT-PCR targeting the TCR CDR3 was performed with the HTBI primer set. One entry per CDR3 protein, called by TCRdb with MiXCR from the multiplex PCR reads. This sample has under 750,000 distinct CDR3 sequences, with 18% found just once. V gave up 3 bases and J gave up 3 bases; unmatched junction bases: 9. The V gene's germline CDR1 is DFQATT and CDR2 SNEGSKA (reference sequence). The CDR3 has 15 residues. Investigators excluded patients with uncontrolled infection, other autoimmune disease, pregnancy or lactation. Material: blood. The chain has TRBV20-1 and TRBJ2-3; 7 nucleotides agree with TRBD2. The sequence came from a woman aged 45-65 years with Graves' hyperthyroidism that later progressed to Graves' ophthalmopathy. CDR3 sequence reads: CSARSRDYPTDTQYF. The CDR3 nucleotides are TGCAGTGCTAGGTCCCGGGACTATCCGACAGATACGCAGTATTTT.